What follows is one T cell receptor (beta chain) and its context. This entry comes from a study of T cell changes during pregnancy in multiple sclerosis. Some clones are missing from TCRdb's copy, which holds only in-frame ones; the method was immunoSEQ multiplex PCR. The sample holds approximately 70,000 clones; approximately 90% are singletons and the top ten take approximately 1.8%. The CDR3 sequence is 14 residues long. Germline V gives CDR1 SNHLY, CDR2 FYNNEI. The ends lost 4 bases at V and 5 bases at J; junction bases unmatched: 0. Sequenced here: peripheral blood, sampled in the first trimester of pregnancy. The receptor was isolated from a female donor in good health, enrolled as a control in a pregnancy study. The chain carries TRBV2 and TRBJ2-1; 12 positions match TRBD2. This chain's CDR3 is CASSGLAGDNEQFF. The CDR3 DNA reads TGTGCCAGCAGTGGACTAGCGGGGGACAATGAGCAGTTCTTC.